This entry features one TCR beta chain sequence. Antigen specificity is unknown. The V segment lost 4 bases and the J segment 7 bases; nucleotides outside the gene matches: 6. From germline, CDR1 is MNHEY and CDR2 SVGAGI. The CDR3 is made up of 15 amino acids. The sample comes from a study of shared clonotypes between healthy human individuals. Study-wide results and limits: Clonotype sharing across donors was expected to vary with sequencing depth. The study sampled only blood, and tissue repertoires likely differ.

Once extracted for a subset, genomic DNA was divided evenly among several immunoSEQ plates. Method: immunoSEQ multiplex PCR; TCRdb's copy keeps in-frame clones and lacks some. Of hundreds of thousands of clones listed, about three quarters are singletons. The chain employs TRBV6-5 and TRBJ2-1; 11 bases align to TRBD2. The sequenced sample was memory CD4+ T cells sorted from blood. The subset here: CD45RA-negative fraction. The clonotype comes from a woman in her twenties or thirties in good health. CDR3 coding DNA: TGTGCCAGCAGTTGGCAGGGACTAGCGGTTAATGAGCAGTTCTTC. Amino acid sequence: CASSWQGLAVNEQFF.